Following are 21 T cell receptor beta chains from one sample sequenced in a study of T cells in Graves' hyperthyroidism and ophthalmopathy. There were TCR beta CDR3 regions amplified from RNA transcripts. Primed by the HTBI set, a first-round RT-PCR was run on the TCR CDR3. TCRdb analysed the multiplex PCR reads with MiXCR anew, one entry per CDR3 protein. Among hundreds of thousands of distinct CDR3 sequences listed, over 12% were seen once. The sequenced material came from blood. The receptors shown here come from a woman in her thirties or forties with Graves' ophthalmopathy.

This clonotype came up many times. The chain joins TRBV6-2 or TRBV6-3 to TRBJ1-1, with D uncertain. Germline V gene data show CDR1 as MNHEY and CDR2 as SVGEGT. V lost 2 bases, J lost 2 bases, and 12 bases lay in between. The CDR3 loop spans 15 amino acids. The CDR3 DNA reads TGTGCCAGCAGTTACCAGCTGGACGTTAACACTGAAGCTTTCTTT. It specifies CASSYQLDVNTEAFF.

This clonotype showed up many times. This chain's CDR3 is CASSIPHQPQHF. For the CDR3, the DNA is TGTGCCAGTAGTATCCCTCATCAGCCCCAGCATTTT. The chain employs TRBV19 and TRBJ1-5; D call uncertain. From germline, CDR1 is LNHDA and CDR2 SQIVND (reference sequence). Trimming stripped 3 bases from V and 5 bases from J, with 5 bases between. The CDR3 sequence is 12 residues long.

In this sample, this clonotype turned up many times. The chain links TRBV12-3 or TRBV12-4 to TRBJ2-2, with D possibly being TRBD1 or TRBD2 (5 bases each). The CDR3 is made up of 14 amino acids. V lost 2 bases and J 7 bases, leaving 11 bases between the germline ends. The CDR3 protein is CASSLYGAGGELFF. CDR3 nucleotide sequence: TGTGCCAGCAGTTTATACGGGGCAGGCGGGGAGCTGTTTTTT.

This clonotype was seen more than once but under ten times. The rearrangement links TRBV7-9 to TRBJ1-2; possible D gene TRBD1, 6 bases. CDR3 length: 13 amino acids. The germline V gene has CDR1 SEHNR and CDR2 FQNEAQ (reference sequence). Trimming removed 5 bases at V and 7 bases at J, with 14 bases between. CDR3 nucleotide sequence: TGTGCCAGCAGCCGGACAGTTGAAGGTGGCTACACCTTC. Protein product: CASSRTVEGGYTF.

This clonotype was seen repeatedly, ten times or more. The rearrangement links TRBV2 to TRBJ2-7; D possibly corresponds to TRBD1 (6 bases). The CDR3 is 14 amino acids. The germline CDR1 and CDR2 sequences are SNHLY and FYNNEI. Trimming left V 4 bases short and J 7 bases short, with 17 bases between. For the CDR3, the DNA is TGTGCCAGCAGTGTGGCAGGGGCCGTTCGGGAGCAGTACTTC. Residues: CASSVAGAVREQYF.

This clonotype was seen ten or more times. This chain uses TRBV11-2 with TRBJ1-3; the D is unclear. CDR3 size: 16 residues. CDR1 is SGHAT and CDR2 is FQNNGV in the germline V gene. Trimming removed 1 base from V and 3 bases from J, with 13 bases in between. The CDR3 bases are TGTGCCAGCAGCTTAGTGGTGGGGTTCGGTGGAAACACCATATATTTT. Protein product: CASSLVVGFGGNTIYF. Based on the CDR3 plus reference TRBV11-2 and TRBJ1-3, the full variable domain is EAGVAQSPRYKIIEKRQSVAFWCNPISGHATLYWYQQILGQGPKLLIQFQNNGVVDDSQLPKDRFSAERLKGVDSTLKIQPAKLEDSAVYLCASSLVVGFGGNTIYFGEGSWLTVV.

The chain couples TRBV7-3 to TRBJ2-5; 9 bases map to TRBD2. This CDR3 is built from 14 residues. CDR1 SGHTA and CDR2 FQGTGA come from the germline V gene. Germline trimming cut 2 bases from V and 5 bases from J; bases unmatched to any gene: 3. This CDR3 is CASSLGTSSETQYF. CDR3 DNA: TGTGCCAGCAGCTTAGGGACTAGCTCGGAGACCCAGTACTTC.

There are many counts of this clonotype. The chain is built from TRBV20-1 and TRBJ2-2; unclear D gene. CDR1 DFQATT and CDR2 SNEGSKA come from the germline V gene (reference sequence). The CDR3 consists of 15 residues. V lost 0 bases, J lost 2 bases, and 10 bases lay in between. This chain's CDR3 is CSARDHGRNTGELFF. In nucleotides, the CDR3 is TGCAGTGCTAGAGATCACGGGCGCAACACCGGGGAGCTGTTTTTT.

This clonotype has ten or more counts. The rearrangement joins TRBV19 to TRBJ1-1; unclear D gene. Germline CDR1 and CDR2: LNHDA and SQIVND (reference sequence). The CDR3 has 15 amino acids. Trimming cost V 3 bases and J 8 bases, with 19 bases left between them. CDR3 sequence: CASSIPDFERQEAFF. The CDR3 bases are TGTGCCAGTAGTATCCCCGACTTTGAGCGACAAGAAGCTTTCTTT.

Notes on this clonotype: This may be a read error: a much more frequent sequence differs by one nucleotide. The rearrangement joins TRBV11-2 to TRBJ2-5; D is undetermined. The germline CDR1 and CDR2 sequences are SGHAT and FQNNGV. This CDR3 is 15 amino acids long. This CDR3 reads CASSLGQPYQETKYF. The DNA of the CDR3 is TGTGCCAGCAGCTTAGGGCAGCCGTACCAAGAGACCAAGTACTTC.

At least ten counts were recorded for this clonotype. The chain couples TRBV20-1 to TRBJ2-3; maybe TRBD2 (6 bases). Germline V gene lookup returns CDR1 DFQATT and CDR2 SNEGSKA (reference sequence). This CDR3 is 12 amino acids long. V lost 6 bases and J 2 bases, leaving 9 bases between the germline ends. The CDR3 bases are TGCAGTGCGGCGGGACTCACAGATACGCAGTATTTT. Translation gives CSAAGLTDTQYF.

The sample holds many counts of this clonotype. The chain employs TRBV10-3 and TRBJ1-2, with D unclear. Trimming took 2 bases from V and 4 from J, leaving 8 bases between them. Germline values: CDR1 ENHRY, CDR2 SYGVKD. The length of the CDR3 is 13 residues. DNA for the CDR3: TGTGCCATCAGTGAGGTGAGGGCCTATGGCTACACCTTC. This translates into CAISEVRAYGYTF.

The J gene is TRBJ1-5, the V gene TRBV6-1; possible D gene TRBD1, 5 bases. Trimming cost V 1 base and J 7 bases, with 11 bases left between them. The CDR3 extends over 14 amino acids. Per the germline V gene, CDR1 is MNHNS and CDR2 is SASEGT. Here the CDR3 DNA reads TGTGCCAGCAGTGAAGGGCAGGGAAGGCAGCCCCAGCATTTT. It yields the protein CASSEGQGRQPQHF.

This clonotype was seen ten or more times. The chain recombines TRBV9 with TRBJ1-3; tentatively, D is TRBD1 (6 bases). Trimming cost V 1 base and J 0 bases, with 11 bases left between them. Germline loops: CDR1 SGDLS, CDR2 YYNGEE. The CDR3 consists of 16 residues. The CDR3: CASSVLGQLSGNTIYF. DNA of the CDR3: TGTGCCAGCAGCGTACTAGGACAGCTCTCTGGAAACACCATATATTTT.

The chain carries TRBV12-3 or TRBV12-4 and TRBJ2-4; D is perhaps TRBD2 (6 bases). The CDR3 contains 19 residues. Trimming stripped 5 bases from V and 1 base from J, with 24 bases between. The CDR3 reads CASSPGRRGLYRAKNIQYF. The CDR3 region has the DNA TGTGCCAGCAGTCCGGGACGCCGGGGGTTATATCGGGCCAAAAACATTCAGTACTTC.

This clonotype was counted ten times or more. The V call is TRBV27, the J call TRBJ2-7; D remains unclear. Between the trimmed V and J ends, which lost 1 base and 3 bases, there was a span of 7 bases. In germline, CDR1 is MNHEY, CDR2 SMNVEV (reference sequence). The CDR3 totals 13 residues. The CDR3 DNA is TGTGCCAGCAGTTTATTCAACAGCTACGAGCAGTACTTC. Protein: CASSLFNSYEQYF.

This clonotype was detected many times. The CDR3 loop is CASSPWQGSNTGELFF. CDR3 nucleotide sequence: TGTGCCAGCAGCCCATGGCAGGGGTCGAACACCGGGGAGCTGTTTTTT. The genes are TRBV7-3 and TRBJ2-2; possibly TRBD1 for D (6 bases). Germline CDR1 is SGHTA and CDR2 is FQGTGA. Trimming took 5 bases from V and 0 from J, leaving 13 bases between them. This CDR3 has 16 residues. The whole variable domain, filled in from reference TRBV7-3 and TRBJ2-2, reads GAGVSQTPSNKVTEKGKYVELRCDPISGHTALYWYRQSLGQGPEFLIYFQGTGAADDSGLPNDRFFAVRPEGSVSTLKIQRTERGDSAVYLCASSPWQGSNTGELFFGEGSRLTVL.

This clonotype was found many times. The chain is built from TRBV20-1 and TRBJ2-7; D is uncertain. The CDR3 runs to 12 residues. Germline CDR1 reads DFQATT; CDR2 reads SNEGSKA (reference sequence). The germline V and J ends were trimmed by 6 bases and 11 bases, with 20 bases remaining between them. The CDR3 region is CSAEIGQEKKYF. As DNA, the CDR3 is TGCAGTGCAGAAATTGGGCAAGAGAAAAAGTACTTC.

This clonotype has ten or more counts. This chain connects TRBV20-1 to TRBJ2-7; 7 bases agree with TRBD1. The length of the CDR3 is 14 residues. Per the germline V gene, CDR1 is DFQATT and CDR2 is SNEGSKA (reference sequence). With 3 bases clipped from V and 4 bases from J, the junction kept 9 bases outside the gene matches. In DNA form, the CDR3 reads TGCAGTGCTAGGCCCGGGACAGCAAATTACGAGCAGTACTTC. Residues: CSARPGTANYEQYF.

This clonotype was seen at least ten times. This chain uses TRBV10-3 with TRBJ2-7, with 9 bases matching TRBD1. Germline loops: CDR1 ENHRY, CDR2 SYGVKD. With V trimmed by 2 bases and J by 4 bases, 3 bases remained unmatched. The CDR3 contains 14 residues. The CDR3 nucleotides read TGTGCCATCAGTGAGGAGGACAGGGGTTACGAGCAGTACTTC. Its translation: CAISEEDRGYEQYF.

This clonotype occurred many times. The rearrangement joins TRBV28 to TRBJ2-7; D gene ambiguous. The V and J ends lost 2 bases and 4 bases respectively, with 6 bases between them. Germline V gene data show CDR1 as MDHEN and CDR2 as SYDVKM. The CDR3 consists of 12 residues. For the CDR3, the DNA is TGTGCCAGCAGTTTAGGAGATTACGAGCAGTACTTC. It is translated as CASSLGDYEQYF.